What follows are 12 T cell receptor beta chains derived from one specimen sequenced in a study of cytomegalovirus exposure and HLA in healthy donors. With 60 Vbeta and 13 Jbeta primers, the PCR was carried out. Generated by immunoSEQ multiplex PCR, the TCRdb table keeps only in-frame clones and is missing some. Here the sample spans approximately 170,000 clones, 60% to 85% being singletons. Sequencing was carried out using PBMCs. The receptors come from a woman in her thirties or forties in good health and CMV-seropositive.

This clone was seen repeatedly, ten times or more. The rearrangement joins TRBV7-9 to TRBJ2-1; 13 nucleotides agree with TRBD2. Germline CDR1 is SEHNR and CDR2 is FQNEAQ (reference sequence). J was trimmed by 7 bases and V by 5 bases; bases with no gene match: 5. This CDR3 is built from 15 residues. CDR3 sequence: CASSPTSGGENEQFF. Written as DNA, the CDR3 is TGTGCCAGCAGCCCCACTAGCGGGGGGGAAAATGAGCAGTTCTTC.

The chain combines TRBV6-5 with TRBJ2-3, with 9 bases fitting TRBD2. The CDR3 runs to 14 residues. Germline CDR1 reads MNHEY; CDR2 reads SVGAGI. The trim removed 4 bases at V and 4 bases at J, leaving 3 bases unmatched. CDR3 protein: CASSSGLAADTQYF. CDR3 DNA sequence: TGTGCCAGCAGTTCGGGACTAGCAGCAGATACGCAGTATTTT.

The CDR3 DNA reads as TGTGCCAGCAGCTCCGTTAGCGGCGGGACCTCCTCCTACGAGCAGTACTTC. This gives the protein CASSSVSGGTSSYEQYF. This chain joins TRBV7-2 and TRBJ2-7; the D gene is possibly TRBD2 (6 bases). Germline V gene sequence: CDR1 SGHTA, CDR2 FQGNSA. Trimming took off 4 bases at V and 0 bases at J, with 19 bases between the two ends. The CDR3 sequence is 17 residues long.

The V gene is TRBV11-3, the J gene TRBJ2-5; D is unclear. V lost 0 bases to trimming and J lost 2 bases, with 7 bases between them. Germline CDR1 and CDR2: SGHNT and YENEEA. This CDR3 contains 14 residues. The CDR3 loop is CASSLDASQETQYF. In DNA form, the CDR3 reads TGTGCCAGCAGCTTAGACGCGAGTCAAGAGACCCAGTACTTC. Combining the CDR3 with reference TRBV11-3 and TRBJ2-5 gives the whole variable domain EAGVVQSPRYKIIEKKQPVAFWCNPISGHNTLYWYLQNLGQGPELLIRYENEEAVDDSQLPKDRFSAERLKGVDSTLKIQPAELGDSAVYLCASSLDASQETQYFGPGTRLLVL.

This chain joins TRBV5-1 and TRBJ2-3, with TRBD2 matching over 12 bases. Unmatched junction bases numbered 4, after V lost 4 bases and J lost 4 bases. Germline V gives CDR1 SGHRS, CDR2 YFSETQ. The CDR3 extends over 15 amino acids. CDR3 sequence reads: CASSILAGGADTQYF. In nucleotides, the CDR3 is TGCGCCAGCAGCATCCTAGCGGGGGGGGCAGATACGCAGTATTTT.

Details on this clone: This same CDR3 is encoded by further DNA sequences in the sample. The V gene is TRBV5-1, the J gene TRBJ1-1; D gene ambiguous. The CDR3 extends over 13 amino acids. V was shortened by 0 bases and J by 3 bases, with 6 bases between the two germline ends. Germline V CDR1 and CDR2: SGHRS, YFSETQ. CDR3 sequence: CASSLVRDTEAFF. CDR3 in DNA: TGCGCCAGCAGCTTGGTTCGGGACACTGAAGCTTTCTTT. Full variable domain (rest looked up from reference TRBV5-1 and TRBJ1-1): KAGVTQTPRYLIKTRGQQVTLSCSPISGHRSVSWYQQTPGQGLQFLFEYFSETQRNKGNFPGRFSGRQFSNSRSEMNVSTLELGDSALYLCASSLVRDTEAFFGQGTRLTVV.

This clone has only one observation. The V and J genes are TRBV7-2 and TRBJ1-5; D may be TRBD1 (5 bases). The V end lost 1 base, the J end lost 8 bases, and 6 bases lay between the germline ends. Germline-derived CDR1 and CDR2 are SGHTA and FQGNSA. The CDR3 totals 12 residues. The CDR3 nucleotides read TGTGCCAGCAGCTTAGAAGGGGAGCCCCAGCATTTT. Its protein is CASSLEGEPQHF.

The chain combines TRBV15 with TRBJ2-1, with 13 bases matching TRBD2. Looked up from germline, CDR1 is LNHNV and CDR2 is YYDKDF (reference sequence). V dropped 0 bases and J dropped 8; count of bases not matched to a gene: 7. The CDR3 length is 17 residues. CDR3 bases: TGTGCCACCAGCAGAGATCGAAGACTAGCGGGGGGTGATGAGCAGTTCTTC. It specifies CATSRDRRLAGGDEQFF.

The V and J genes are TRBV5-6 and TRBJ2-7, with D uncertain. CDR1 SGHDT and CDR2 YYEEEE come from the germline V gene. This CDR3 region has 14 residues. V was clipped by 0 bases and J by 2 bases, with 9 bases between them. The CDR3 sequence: CASSLDESPYEQYF. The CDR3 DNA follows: TGTGCCAGCAGCTTGGATGAGAGTCCCTACGAGCAGTACTTC. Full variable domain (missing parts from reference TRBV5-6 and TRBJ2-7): DAGVTQSPTHLIKTRGQQVTLRCSPKSGHDTVSWYQQALGQGPQFIFQYYEEEERQRGNFPDRFSGHQFPNYSSELNVNALLLGDSALYLCASSLDESPYEQYFGPGTRLTVT.

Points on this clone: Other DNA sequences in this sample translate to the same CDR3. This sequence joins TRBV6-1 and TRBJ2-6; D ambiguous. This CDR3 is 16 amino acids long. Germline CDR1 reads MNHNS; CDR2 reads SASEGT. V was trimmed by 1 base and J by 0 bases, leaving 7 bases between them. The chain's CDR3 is CASSEEAGSGANVLTF. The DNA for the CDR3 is TGTGCCAGCAGTGAAGAAGCAGGCTCTGGGGCCAACGTCCTGACTTTC.

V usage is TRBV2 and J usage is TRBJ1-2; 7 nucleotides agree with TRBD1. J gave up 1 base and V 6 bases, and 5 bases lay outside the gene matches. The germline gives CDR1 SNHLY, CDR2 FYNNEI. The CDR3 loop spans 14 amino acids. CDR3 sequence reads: CASRGQSHNYGYTF. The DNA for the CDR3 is TGTGCCAGCAGGGGACAGAGCCATAACTATGGCTACACCTTC.

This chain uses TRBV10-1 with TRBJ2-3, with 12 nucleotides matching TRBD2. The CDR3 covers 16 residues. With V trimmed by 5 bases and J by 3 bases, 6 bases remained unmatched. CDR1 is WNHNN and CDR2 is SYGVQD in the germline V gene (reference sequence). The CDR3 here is CASSTGLAGNTDTQYF. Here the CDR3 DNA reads TGCGCCAGCAGTACCGGACTAGCGGGGAATACAGATACGCAGTATTTT.